This T cell receptor beta chain stems from a study of blood T cell repertoires in COVID-19. Study at large: Whether acute or convalescent, the COVID-19 samples came from the United States, Italy and Spain. PBMCs, B-cell-depleted T cells, or T cells provided the cDNA or gDNA that made up the material.

The germline V gene encodes CDR1 MRHNA and CDR2 SNTAGT. Trimming removed 10 bases from V and 4 bases from J, with 12 bases in between. The CDR3 consists of 12 residues. Per the authors' pipeline: Counts of nucleated cells, estimated from reference gene primer amplification, were obtained. Some clones are missing from TCRdb's copy, which holds only in-frame ones; the method was immunoSEQ multiplex PCR. V and J calls and clone size are copied from that table; D and trimming were computed from the DNA. The table shows 60,000 to 80,000 clones, with approximately 84% occurring only once. Patients from Seattle were sampled longitudinally, starting during active infection.

The chain combines TRBV6-4 with TRBJ2-3; D gene uncertain. The TCR originated in a man in his forties or fifties with COVID-19, enrolled during active disease. The sample was peripheral blood. CDR3 DNA sequence: TGTGCCACCCTACTTTCTGCAGATACGCAGTATTTT. It is translated as CATLLSADTQYF.